This T cell receptor (beta chain) originates from a study of blood T cell repertoires in COVID-19 (TCRdb year 2020). Some background on the complete study: Samples from collaborators originated in the United States, Italy and Spain and spanned both the acute and convalescent phases of COVID-19. The material from the prospective study consisted of cDNA or gDNA derived from T cells, B-cell-depleted T cells, or PBMCs. The dataset comprised deeply sampled blood TCRbeta repertoires from subjects exposed to, actively infected with, or recovered from COVID-19. The repertoires were released in a freely available public database intended as a resource for research on the immune response to SARS-CoV-2. Samples came from the ongoing ImmuneRACE study (first 160 participants) plus 1,254 subjects from 6 global collaborators. The sample metadata nearly always contained a de-identified subject ID, COVID-19 status, age in years and sex. Where available, HLA class I and class II types were taken from metadata supplied by the sample provider and were not determined by assay-based typing. Results the study describes overall, beyond this receptor: The quantity of clinical and demographic metadata differed by source and by participant and was supplied without curation.

Comment on this clone: Its recognized antigen is unknown. No base-level quality is on record; no much larger clone is a single base apart. The identical CDR3 is also encoded by other nucleotide sequences in the sample.

V drops 4 bases and J drops 2 bases, leaving 10 bases in between. The CDR3 measures 14 amino acids from cysteine to phenylalanine. The kept DNA is CDR3 alone, 42 bases in frame from the first base. CDR1 is given as SGHRS and CDR2 as YFSETQ, both from the germline V gene. TCRbeta CDR3 regions were amplified from genomic DNA by means of the immunoSEQ Assay, a bias-controlled multiplex PCR. In the source study's methods: Within the assay, amplification of reference gene primers was used to estimate how many nucleated cells each sample contained. Sequence reads were collapsed and filtered to measure the absolute abundance of every unique TCRbeta CDR3 rearrangement. Productive Simpson clonality was computed per sample as the square root of Simpson's diversity index over productive rearrangements. TCRdb carries this immuneACCESS record with in-frame sequences only. Its versions omit some clonotypes, under half of them owing to an unresolved V gene in the studies checked, with the rest unexplained. The D gene and trimming were derived from the DNA, and the V and J assignments and clone size from that table. Here the sample has 450,000 to 500,000 clones; about 90% occur a single time. About 0.75% of the sample lies in the top ten.

Enrolling through a virtual design, the prospective study's participants ranged in age from roughly 18 to 95 years and lived across 20 to 30 United States geographic areas. In the prospective study, participants were assigned to cohorts based on the clinical history participants reported in a screening survey and a study questionnaire. Recovered participants in ImmuneRACE Cohort 3 were defined by two consecutive negative NP/OP PCR tests, clearance by a healthcare professional, or resolution of symptoms. Each participant in the prospective study had whole blood, serum and a nasopharyngeal or oropharyngeal swab collected by mobile phlebotomists. Prospective study participants could optionally give additional blood draws and questionnaires over an approximately 2-month period. Before DNA extraction, prospective study blood samples were shipped either frozen or at room temperature.

Rearrangement joined TRBV5-1 to TRBJ1-5; 6 matching bases give a weak D call of TRBD1. The TCR was taken from a woman younger than 30 who had recovered from COVID-19. Sequencing was carried out using PBMCs or T cells enriched from blood (not recorded which). The DNA sequence is given as TGCGCCAGCAGCCTGGAGGGGGGCAATCAGCCCCAGCATTTT. Its product reads: CASSLEGGNQPQHF.